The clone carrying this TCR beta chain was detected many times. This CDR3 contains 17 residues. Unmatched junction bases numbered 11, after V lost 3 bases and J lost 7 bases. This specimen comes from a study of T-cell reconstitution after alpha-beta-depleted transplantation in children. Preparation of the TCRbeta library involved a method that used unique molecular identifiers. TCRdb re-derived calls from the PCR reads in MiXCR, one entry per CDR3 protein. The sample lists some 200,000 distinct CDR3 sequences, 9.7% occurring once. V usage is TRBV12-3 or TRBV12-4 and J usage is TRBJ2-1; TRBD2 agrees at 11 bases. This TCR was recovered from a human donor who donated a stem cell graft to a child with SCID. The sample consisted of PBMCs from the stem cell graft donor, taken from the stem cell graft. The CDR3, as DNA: TGTGCCAGCAGTTTGTGGCTAGCGGGGGGCGTGGGGAATGAGCAGTTCTTC. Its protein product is CASSLWLAGGVGNEQFF.